What follows are 5 T cell receptor beta chains derived from one specimen sequenced in a study of patients and donors after allogeneic stem cell transplantation (dated by TCRdb to about 2020). Library construction relied on RT-PCR. TCRdb shows the sequencer as NextSeq 550. TCRdb trimmed the raw reads at Q25, called clones with MiXCR and kept productive beta chains. CDR3 protein duplicates are merged, each entry listing the most common genes and DNA. For this sample the table gives over 350,000 distinct CDR3 sequences, of which 15% to 20% were detected only once. The top ten hold less than 8% of the sample. The sequenced sample was blood, either unsorted or a sorted T cell fraction (not recorded which). All receptors derive from a human donor who was either an allogeneic HSCT recipient or a stem cell or donor lymphocyte infusion donor (not recorded which). It is not recorded whose cells these are; they may come from a transplant donor.

This clonotype was found a few times. This rearrangement joins TRBV12-3 or TRBV12-4 to TRBJ1-5; TRBD1 is a possible D gene (5 bases). There are 13 residues in the CDR3. Between the trimmed V and J ends, which lost 5 bases and 5 bases, there was a span of 10 bases. The CDR3 sequence is CASSNRGDQPQHF. For the CDR3, the DNA is TGTGCCAGCAGTAACAGAGGGGATCAGCCCCAGCATTTT.

CDR3 DNA: TGTGCCACCACTACGGCCGGGCGGGGTTCAGAGACCCAGTACTTC. Translating gives CATTTAGRGSETQYF. The rearrangement uses TRBV15 and TRBJ2-5, with D possibly TRBD2 on 6 matching bases. The CDR3 runs to 15 residues. CDR1 LNHNV and CDR2 YYDKDF come from the germline V gene (reference sequence). V lost 7 bases to trimming and J lost 4 bases, with 19 bases between them.

J is TRBJ2-5 and V is TRBV11-2; the D gene is possibly TRBD1 (5 bases). The germline V gene has CDR1 SGHAT and CDR2 FQNNGV. CDR3 length: 14 residues. The ends were cut back, 2 bases at V and 5 bases at J, with 12 bases in the middle. The CDR3 sequence is CASSLKGVRETQYF. CDR3 in DNA: TGTGCCAGCAGCTTAAAAGGGGTCCGGGAGACCCAGTACTTC.

This clonotype was found a few times. V gene TRBV29-1 combines with J gene TRBJ2-3; TRBD2 agrees at 10 bases. The V gene end was trimmed by 2 bases and the J gene end by 2 bases; junction bases not matched to a gene: 7. From germline, CDR1 is SQVTM and CDR2 ANQGSEA. CDR3 length: 16 amino acids. The CDR3 region has the DNA TGCAGCGTTGAATATGGGACTAGCGCCGTCACAGATACGCAGTATTTT. This gives the protein CSVEYGTSAVTDTQYF.

This chain connects TRBV6-1 to TRBJ2-4; maybe TRBD1 (6 bases). The CDR3 has 17 residues. Germline V gene sequence: CDR1 MNHNS, CDR2 SASEGT. V dropped 7 bases and J dropped 0 bases, with 19 bases sitting between them. CDR3 nucleotide sequence: TGTGCCAGCACTCCGAAGGGGGAGAACCTAGCCAAAAACATTCAGTACTTC. Translation gives CASTPKGENLAKNIQYF.